One sample yielded the 2 T cell receptor beta chains listed below, sequenced in a study of T cells in Graves' hyperthyroidism and ophthalmopathy. Amplification of TCR beta CDR3 regions used RNA as the template. TCR CDR3 regions were first amplified by RT-PCR with HTBI primers. From the multiplex PCR reads, TCRdb called clonotypes with MiXCR, one entry per CDR3 protein. The sample lists 250,000 to 350,000 distinct CDR3 sequences, about 20% seen once, with around 62% in the top ten. The specimen sequenced was blood. The receptors were gathered from a young man with Graves' ophthalmopathy.

This clonotype has ten or more counts. This chain uses TRBV5-1 with TRBJ2-1, with TRBD2 identical over 8 bases. CDR3 length: 16 residues. V shed 0 bases, J shed 8 bases, and the junction held 10 bases outside the gene matches. Per the germline V gene, CDR1 is SGHRS and CDR2 is YFSETQ. CDR3 amino acids: CASSLGIQLLADEQFF. Here the CDR3 DNA reads TGCGCCAGCAGCTTGGGGATCCAACTACTAGCGGATGAGCAGTTCTTC. The whole variable domain, remainder taken from reference TRBV5-1 and TRBJ2-1, is KAGVTQTPRYLIKTRGQQVTLSCSPISGHRSVSWYQQTPGQGLQFLFEYFSETQRNKGNFPGRFSGRQFSNSRSEMNVSTLELGDSALYLCASSLGIQLLADEQFFGPGTRLTVL.

The sample holds a few counts of this clonotype. The chain combines TRBV10-3 with TRBJ2-1; 11 bases align to TRBD1. Germline V lookup: CDR1 ENHRY, CDR2 SYGVKD. The V and J ends lost 5 bases and 7 bases, in that order; junction bases with no gene match: 13. The CDR3 is made up of 17 amino acids. The CDR3 bases are TGTGCCATCAGTTACCCCGTCTGGACAGGGGGCAGGAATGAGCAGTTCTTC. It codes for CAISYPVWTGGRNEQFF.